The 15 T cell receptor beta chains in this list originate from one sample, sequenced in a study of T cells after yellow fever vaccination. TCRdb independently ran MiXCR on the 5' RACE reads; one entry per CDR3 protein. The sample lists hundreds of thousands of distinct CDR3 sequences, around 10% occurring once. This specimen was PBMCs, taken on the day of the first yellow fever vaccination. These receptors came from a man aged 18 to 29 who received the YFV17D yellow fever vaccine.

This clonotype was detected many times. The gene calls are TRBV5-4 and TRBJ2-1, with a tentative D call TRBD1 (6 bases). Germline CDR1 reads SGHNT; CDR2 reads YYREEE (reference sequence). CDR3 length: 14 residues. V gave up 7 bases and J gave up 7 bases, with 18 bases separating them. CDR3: CASFFGPGENEQFF. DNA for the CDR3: TGTGCCAGCTTTTTCGGCCCAGGGGAGAATGAGCAGTTCTTC.

CDR3 sequence reads: CASSFRGGFAEQYF. The CDR3 DNA sequence: TGTGCCAGCAGTTTTCGTGGGGGGTTCGCCGAGCAGTACTTC. V is TRBV27 and J is TRBJ2-7, with D perhaps TRBD2 (6 bases). Germline V CDR1 and CDR2: MNHEY, SMNVEV (reference sequence). Trimming left V 3 bases short and J 6 bases short, with 15 bases between. The CDR3 covers 14 residues.

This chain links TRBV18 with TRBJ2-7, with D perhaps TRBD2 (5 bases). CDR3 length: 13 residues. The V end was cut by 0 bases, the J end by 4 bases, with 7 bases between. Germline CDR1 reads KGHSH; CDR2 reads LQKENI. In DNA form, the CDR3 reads TGTGCCAGCTCACCACCCGGGGATTACGAGCAGTACTTC. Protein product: CASSPPGDYEQYF. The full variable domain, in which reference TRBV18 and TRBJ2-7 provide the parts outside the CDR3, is NAGVMQNPRHLVRRRGQEARLRCSPMKGHSHVYWYRQLPEEGLKFMVYLQKENIIDESGMPKERFSAEFPKEGPSILRIQQVVRGDSAAYFCASSPPGDYEQYFGPGTRLTVT.

The CDR3 here is CASSRGESSPLHF. The DNA of the CDR3 is TGCGCCAGCAGCCGGGGGGAAAGCTCACCCCTCCACTTT. This chain connects TRBV5-1 to TRBJ1-6, with D possibly matching TRBD1 (5 bases). The germline V and J ends were trimmed by 4 bases and 10 bases, with 12 bases remaining between them. The CDR3 is 13 residues long. Germline lookup yields CDR1 SGHRS and CDR2 YFSETQ.

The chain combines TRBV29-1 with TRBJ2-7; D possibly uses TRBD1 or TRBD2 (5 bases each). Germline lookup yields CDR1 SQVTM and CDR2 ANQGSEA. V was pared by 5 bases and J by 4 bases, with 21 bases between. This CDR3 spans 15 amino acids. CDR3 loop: CSVRSSGRVWYEQYF. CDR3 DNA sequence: TGCAGCGTTCGAAGTTCGGGGCGGGTTTGGTACGAGCAGTACTTC.

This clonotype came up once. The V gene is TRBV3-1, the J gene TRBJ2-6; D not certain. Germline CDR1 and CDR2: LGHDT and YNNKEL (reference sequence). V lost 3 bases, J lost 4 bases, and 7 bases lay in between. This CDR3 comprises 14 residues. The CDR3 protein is CASSHGAGANVLTF. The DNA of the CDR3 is TGTGCCAGCAGCCATGGAGCCGGGGCCAACGTCCTGACTTTC.

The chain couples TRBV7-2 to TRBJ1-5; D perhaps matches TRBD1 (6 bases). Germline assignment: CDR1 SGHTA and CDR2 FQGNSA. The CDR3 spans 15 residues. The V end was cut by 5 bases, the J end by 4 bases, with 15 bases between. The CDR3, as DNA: TGTGCCAGCAGCCCCCCTGGGGGGCCTAATCAGCCCCAGCATTTT. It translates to CASSPPGGPNQPQHF.

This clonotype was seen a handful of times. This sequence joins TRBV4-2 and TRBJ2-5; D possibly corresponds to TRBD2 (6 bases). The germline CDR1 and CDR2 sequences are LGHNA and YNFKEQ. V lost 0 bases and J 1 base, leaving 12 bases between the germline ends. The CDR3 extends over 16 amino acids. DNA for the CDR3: TGTGCCAGCAGCCAAGATAGGGTGGGGGGCCAAGAGACCCAGTACTTC. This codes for CASSQDRVGGQETQYF.

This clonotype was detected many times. CDR3 in amino acids: CASSLTSGGYEQYF. CDR3 bases: TGTGCCAGCAGCTTAACTAGCGGGGGTTACGAGCAGTACTTC. The rearrangement uses TRBV7-2 and TRBJ2-7; TRBD2 matches 11 bases. Germline values: CDR1 SGHTA, CDR2 FQGNSA. J lost 4 bases, V lost 2 bases, and 1 base had no gene match. The CDR3 loop spans 14 amino acids. Filled out from reference TRBV7-2 and TRBJ2-7, the complete variable domain reads GAGVSQSPSNKVTEKGKDVELRCDPISGHTALYWYRQSLGQGLEFLIYFQGNSAPDKSGLPSDRFSAERTGGSVSTLTIQRTQQEDSAVYLCASSLTSGGYEQYFGPGTRLTVT.

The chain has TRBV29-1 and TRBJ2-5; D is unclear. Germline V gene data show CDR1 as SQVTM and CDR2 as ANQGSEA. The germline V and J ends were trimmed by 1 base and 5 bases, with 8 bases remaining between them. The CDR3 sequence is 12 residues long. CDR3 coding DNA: TGCAGCGTTGAAGGAGGTTTGGAGACCCAGTACTTC. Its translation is CSVEGGLETQYF.

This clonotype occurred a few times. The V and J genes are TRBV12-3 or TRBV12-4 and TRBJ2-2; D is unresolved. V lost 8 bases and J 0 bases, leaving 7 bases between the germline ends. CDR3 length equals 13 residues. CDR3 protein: CASGITNTGELFF. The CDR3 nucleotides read TGTGCCAGCGGGATTACGAACACCGGGGAGCTGTTTTTT.

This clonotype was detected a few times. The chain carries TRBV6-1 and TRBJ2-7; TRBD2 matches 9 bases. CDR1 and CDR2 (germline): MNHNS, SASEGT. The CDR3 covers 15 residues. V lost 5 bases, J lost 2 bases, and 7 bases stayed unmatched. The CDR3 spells CASSRERGVTYEQYF. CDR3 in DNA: TGTGCCAGCAGTCGCGAGCGGGGGGTCACCTACGAGCAGTACTTC.

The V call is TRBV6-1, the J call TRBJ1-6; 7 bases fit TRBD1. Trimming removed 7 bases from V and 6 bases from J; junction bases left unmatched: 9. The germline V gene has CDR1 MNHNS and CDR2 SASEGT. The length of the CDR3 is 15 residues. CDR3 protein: CASTTPGTANSPLHF. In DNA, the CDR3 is TGTGCCAGCACCACACCCGGGACAGCTAATTCACCCCTCCACTTT.

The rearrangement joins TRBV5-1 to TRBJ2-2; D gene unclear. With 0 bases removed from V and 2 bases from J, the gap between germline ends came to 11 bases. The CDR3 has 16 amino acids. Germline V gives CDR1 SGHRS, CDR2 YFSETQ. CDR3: CASSLADIFNTGELFF. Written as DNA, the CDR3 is TGCGCCAGCAGCTTGGCCGACATTTTTAACACCGGGGAGCTGTTTTTT.

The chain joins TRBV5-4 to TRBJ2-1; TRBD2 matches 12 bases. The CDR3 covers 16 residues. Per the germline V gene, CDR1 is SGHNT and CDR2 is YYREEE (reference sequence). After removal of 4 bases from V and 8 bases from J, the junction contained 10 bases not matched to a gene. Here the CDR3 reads CASSAGLAGPSHEQFF. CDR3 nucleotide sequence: TGTGCCAGCAGCGCAGGACTAGCGGGGCCCAGCCATGAGCAGTTCTTC.